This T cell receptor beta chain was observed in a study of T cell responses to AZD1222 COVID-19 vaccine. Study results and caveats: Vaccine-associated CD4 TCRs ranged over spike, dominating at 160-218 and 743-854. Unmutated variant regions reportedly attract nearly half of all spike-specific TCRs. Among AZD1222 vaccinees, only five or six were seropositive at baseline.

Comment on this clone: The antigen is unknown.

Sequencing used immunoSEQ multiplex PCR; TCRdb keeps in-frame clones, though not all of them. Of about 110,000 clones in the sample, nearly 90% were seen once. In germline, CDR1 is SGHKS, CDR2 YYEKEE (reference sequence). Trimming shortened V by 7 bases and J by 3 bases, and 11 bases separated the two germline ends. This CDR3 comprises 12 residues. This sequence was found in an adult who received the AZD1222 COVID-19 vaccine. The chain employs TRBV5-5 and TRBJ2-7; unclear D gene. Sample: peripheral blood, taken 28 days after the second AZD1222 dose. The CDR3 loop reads CASLDSSYEQYF. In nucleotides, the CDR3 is TGTGCCAGCTTAGACTCCAGCTACGAGCAGTACTTC.